A selection of T cell receptor beta chains follows, all from one sample in a study of cytomegalovirus exposure and HLA in healthy donors. The repertoire was sequenced with immunoSEQ multiplex PCR; TCRdb's copy has only in-frame clones and lacks some. The sample lists approximately 160,000 clones; around 80% were seen once. Sequences were obtained from PBMCs. Source of these receptors: a woman in her twenties or thirties in good health and CMV-seropositive. Each CDR3 is given with its conserved first and last residue. The D gene is left open where the match is weak. Some rows have no size entry. The others give once, few or many, or a class for an expanded clone.

CDR3 length	clone size	V gene	D gene	J gene	CDR3 protein	CDR3 DNA
11	NA	TRBV6-5	NA	TRBJ2-2	CASRLRGELFF	TGTGCCAGCAGGTTGCGCGGGGAGCTGTTTTTT
17	NA	TRBV19	TRBD1	TRBJ2-7	CASSIIPGQGGTYEQYF	TGTGCCAGTAGTATAATCCCCGGACAGGGTGGCACCTACGAGCAGTACTTC
15	NA	TRBV27	TRBD1	TRBJ1-2	CASSPRQGRGNGYTF	TGTGCCAGCAGTCCGCGACAGGGAAGGGGGAATGGCTACACCTTC
18	NA	TRBV27	TRBD1	TRBJ1-2	CASSFKDRGHLGLYGYTF	TGTGCCAGCAGTTTTAAGGACAGGGGACACCTGGGGCTCTATGGCTACACCTTC
19	NA	TRBV10-1	TRBD1	TRBJ1-2	CASSDLGLGTASTYYGYTF	TGCGCCAGCAGTGATTTAGGGCTTGGGACAGCCTCGACCTACTATGGCTACACCTTC
14	NA	TRBV6-6	TRBD1	TRBJ1-2	CASRGQGSNYGYTF	TGTGCCAGCAGGGGACAGGGATCTAACTATGGCTACACCTTC
18	NA	TRBV19	TRBD2	TRBJ2-1	CASSIGRLAVSSYNEQFF	TGTGCCAGTAGTATCGGGCGACTAGCGGTAAGCTCCTACAATGAGCAGTTCTTC
11	NA	TRBV20-1	NA	TRBJ1-4	CSATGGEKLFF	TGCAGTGCTACGGGGGGTGAAAAACTGTTTTTT
15	once	TRBV2	NA	TRBJ2-4	CASSEESVAKNIQYF	TGTGCCAGCAGTGAAGAGAGTGTAGCCAAAAACATTCAGTACTTC
15	NA	TRBV6-4	TRBD1	TRBJ1-2	CASSPDRGINYGYTF	TGTGCCAGCAGTCCGGACAGGGGCATCAACTATGGCTACACCTTC
15	NA	TRBV7-3	TRBD1	TRBJ2-3	CASSSGTGRTDTQYF	TGTGCCAGCAGCTCAGGGACAGGGCGAACAGATACGCAGTATTTT
16	NA	TRBV28	TRBD1	TRBJ2-1	CASSVLRDRRPDEQFF	TGTGCCAGCAGTGTTCTCCGGGACAGGCGTCCGGATGAGCAGTTCTTC
13	NA	TRBV27	TRBD2	TRBJ2-1	CASRGRERDEQFF	TGTGCCAGCAGGGGGCGGGAGAGGGATGAGCAGTTCTTC
18	NA	TRBV4-3	TRBD1	TRBJ1-3	CASSQDSIGTGIGNTIYF	TGCGCCAGCAGCCAAGATAGTATCGGGACAGGGATCGGAAACACCATATATTTT
17	NA	TRBV11-2	TRBD2	TRBJ2-3	CASSSGTSGTSTDTQYF	TGTGCCAGCAGCTCCGGGACTAGCGGGACTAGCACAGATACGCAGTATTTT
15	NA	TRBV9	NA	TRBJ1-2	CASSVGSEANYGYTF	TGTGCCAGCAGCGTAGGATCAGAAGCTAACTATGGCTACACCTTC
12	NA	TRBV28	NA	TRBJ1-5	CASSLYTEPPHF	TGTGCCAGCAGTCTATACACAGAGCCTCCGCATTTT
15	once	TRBV30	NA	TRBJ2-1	CAWSPSLAAVNEQFF	TGTGCCTGGAGTCCCTCCTTAGCGGCCGTCAATGAGCAGTTCTTC
15	NA	TRBV11-3	NA	TRBJ2-4	CASSLMGLAKNIQYF	TGTGCCAGCAGCTTAATGGGGCTAGCCAAAAACATTCAGTACTTC
18	NA	TRBV7-8	TRBD2	TRBJ2-5	CASSITPGLARSAETQYF	TGTGCCAGCAGCATCACTCCGGGACTAGCGAGGAGCGCGGAGACCCAGTACTTC
14	NA	TRBV7-2	TRBD1	TRBJ1-5	CASSRQGKHQPQHF	TGTGCCAGCAGCCGACAGGGAAAGCATCAGCCCCAGCATTTT
15	NA	TRBV2	TRBD2	TRBJ2-2	CASSLAGVGTGELFF	TGTGCCAGCTCCTTAGCGGGAGTGGGGACCGGGGAGCTGTTTTTT
16	NA	TRBV28	TRBD1	TRBJ2-5	CASSPETKDRGETQYF	TGTGCCAGCAGTCCAGAAACAAAGGACAGGGGAGAGACCCAGTACTTC
16	NA	TRBV28	TRBD2	TRBJ2-7	CASSLWQAAGGGEQYF	TGTGCCAGCAGTTTATGGCAGGCTGCGGGAGGTGGCGAGCAGTACTTC
13	NA	TRBV10-3	NA	TRBJ2-7	CAISGDSLYEQYF	TGTGCCATCAGTGGCGACAGCCTATACGAGCAGTACTTC
15	NA	TRBV5-5	NA	TRBJ2-3	CASKPDPLSTDTQYF	TGTGCCAGCAAGCCCGATCCCCTTAGCACAGATACGCAGTATTTT
16	NA	TRBV18	NA	TRBJ1-5	CASSPRGGYSNQPQHF	TGTGCCAGCTCACCACGTGGAGGCTATAGCAATCAGCCCCAGCATTTT
15	NA	TRBV12-5	TRBD1	TRBJ1-4	CASGLPYRGNEKLFF	TGTGCTAGTGGTTTGCCCTACAGGGGTAATGAAAAACTGTTTTTT
13	NA	TRBV29-1	NA	TRBJ2-5	CSVSGGSDETQYF	TGCAGCGTCTCAGGGGGGAGCGATGAGACCCAGTACTTC
15	few	TRBV28	NA	TRBJ1-3	CASSLERNSGNTIYF	TGTGCCAGCAGTTTAGAGCGAAACTCTGGAAACACCATATATTTT
14	few	TRBV6-5	NA	TRBJ1-5	CASSLNRGNQPQHF	TGTGCCAGCAGCCTCAATAGGGGGAATCAGCCCCAGCATTTT
15	NA	TRBV7-9	TRBD2	TRBJ2-1	CASSLGGGRYNEQFF	TGTGCCAGCAGCTTAGGGGGGGGAAGGTACAATGAGCAGTTCTTC
17	NA	TRBV9	TRBD1	TRBJ2-1	CASSVEGTGLFGGEQFF	TGTGCCAGCAGCGTAGAAGGGACAGGGCTTTTTGGTGGTGAGCAGTTCTTC
15	once	TRBV28	TRBD1	TRBJ1-1	CASSPLQGAGTEAFF	TGTGCCAGCAGTCCACTACAGGGGGCGGGCACTGAAGCTTTCTTT
15	NA	TRBV28	NA	TRBJ2-7	CASSLWIGGSGEQYF	TGTGCCAGCAGTTTGTGGATTGGGGGGTCTGGAGAGCAGTACTTC
14	NA	TRBV5-4	NA	TRBJ2-1	CASSLDSSYNEQFF	TGTGCCAGCAGCCTTGACAGTTCCTACAATGAGCAGTTCTTC
13	NA	TRBV10-3	TRBD2	TRBJ2-1	CAISSSGNPEQFF	TGTGCCATCAGTTCTAGCGGGAACCCTGAGCAGTTCTTC